This TCR beta chain was identified in a study of blood T cell repertoires in COVID-19 (dated by TCRdb to about 2020). A note on the overall study: Samples from collaborators originated in the United States, Italy and Spain and spanned both the acute and convalescent phases of COVID-19. The material from the prospective study consisted of cDNA or gDNA derived from T cells, B-cell-depleted T cells, or PBMCs. Deeply sampled blood TCRbeta repertoires from subjects exposed to, actively infected with, or recovered from COVID-19 were included in the dataset. The repertoires were released in a freely available public database meant as a resource for research on the immune response to SARS-CoV-2. The samples were drawn from the first 160 participants of the ongoing ImmuneRACE study and from over a thousand subjects provided by 6 global collaborators. Sample metadata almost always included a de-identified subject ID, COVID-19 status, age in years and sex. Where available, HLA class I and class II types were obtained from metadata supplied by the sample provider rather than from assay-based typing. Findings and caveats that apply to the study as a whole: Clinical and demographic metadata were provided uncurated, with the amount varying by source and participant.

TCRbeta CDR3 regions were amplified from genomic DNA using the immunoSEQ Assay, a bias-controlled multiplex PCR. In the original analysis: The number of nucleated cells in each sample was estimated from the amplification of reference gene primers within the assay. Sequence reads were collapsed and filtered to measure the absolute abundance of every unique TCRbeta CDR3 rearrangement. For each sample, productive Simpson clonality was calculated as the square root of Simpson's diversity index over productive rearrangements. TCRdb retrieved this table from immuneACCESS and kept in-frame rearrangements only. Not all clones are present; in checked studies, unresolved V genes account for under half, and no reason is known for the remainder. The D gene and trimming were derived from the DNA, and the V and J assignments and clone size from that table. The sample profile shows 50,000 to 75,000 clones; around 67% of them were found once. The ten largest clones capture around 19% of the sample.

Of note for this clone: Its antigen remains unidentified. No base-level quality is on record; no much larger clone is a single base apart.

The CDR3 covers 15 residues, taking in both the cysteine and the phenylalanine. The entry retains the CDR3 DNA only, 45 bases that are in frame from base 1. CDR1 SEHNR and CDR2 FQNEAQ are derived from the germline V gene (reference sequence). Germline trimming: 6 bases from V, 2 bases from J; junction bases outside gene matches: 9. The collaborating institutions used their own protocols to collect whole blood in K2EDTA tubes. Collaborator samples were shipped for TCRbeta analysis as frozen whole blood, isolated PBMCs, or DNA extracted from either sample type. The sequenced sample consisted of peripheral blood. The clonotype originates from a woman in her forties or fifties with active or convalescent COVID-19. The sequence is built from TRBV7-9 and TRBJ1-1, with 7 central nucleotides matching TRBD1. The bases are TGTGCCAGCAGGTTAAACAGGGGCGTCAACACTGAAGCTTTCTTT. Translated, this gives CASRLNRGVNTEAFF.